This T cell receptor (beta chain) was sequenced for a study of T cells in Graves' hyperthyroidism and ophthalmopathy. The study's findings and limits: Among thyroid clonotypes expanded above 0.001, most also appeared in blood.

CDR1 MNHEY and CDR2 SMNVEV come from the germline V gene (reference sequence). This CDR3 contains 15 residues. V lost 5 bases and J 2 bases, leaving 12 bases between the germline ends. TCR beta CDR3 sequences were amplified from RNA transcripts. Carried out on the TCR CDR3, a first-round RT-PCR used the HTBI primer set. TCRdb ran MiXCR on the multiplex PCR reads and lists one entry per CDR3 protein. This sample has about 500,000 distinct CDR3 sequences, with 15% to 20% found just once. This clonotype appeared a few times. The antigen is not known. This TCR derives from a woman in her 30s with Graves' ophthalmopathy. Specimen: blood. V and J are TRBV27 and TRBJ2-2; TRBD2 is a possible D gene (6 bases). The CDR3 sequence is CASSILAPNTGELFF. Written as DNA, the CDR3 is TGTGCCAGCAGTATTCTAGCGCCTAACACCGGGGAGCTGTTTTTT.